The present TCR beta chain was sequenced within a study of T-cell memory formation after mild COVID-19. Study-level background: TCR clusters were mostly donor specific.

CDR3 length: 13 amino acids. Germline V gene sequence: CDR1 SEHNR, CDR2 FQNEAQ (reference sequence). Trimming pared 5 bases from V and 1 base from J, leaving 7 bases between. 5'RACE primed from the constant segment yielded TCR alpha and TCR beta cDNA libraries bearing sample barcodes and UMIs. TCRdb analysed the 5' RACE reads with MiXCR anew, one entry per CDR3 protein. The table records 500,000 to 650,000 distinct CDR3 sequences, less than 25% of them present only once. The gene calls are TRBV7-9 and TRBJ2-3, with unresolved D. The sequencing sample was made of PBMCs or a T cell subset sorted from them (not recorded which). The receptor comes from an adult woman who had mild COVID-19 (a few samples of this study predate the infection). Cell type and time point are not known. The CDR3 loop is CASSRSGTDTQYF. The CDR3 DNA is TGTGCCAGCAGCCGATCGGGCACAGATACGCAGTATTTT.